This is a list of T cell receptor beta chains from one sample in a study of shared clonotypes between healthy human individuals. The repertoire was sequenced with immunoSEQ multiplex PCR; TCRdb's copy has only in-frame clones and lacks some. Seen here are millions of clones, 90% to 95% observed once, and the top ten hold around 0.4%. Sequencing was carried out using naive CD4+ T cells from PBMCs. All receptors derive from a man aged 18 to 30 in good health. Some clones in this sample may be carry-over from other donors' samples. Both conserved end residues are part of each CDR3. Each record gives: J gene, D gene, clone size, V gene, CDR3 protein, CDR3 DNA. A D gene is named only where the DNA matches it firmly. Size values are once, few and many counts, or a class for expanded clones, and some rows have none.

J gene: TRBJ2-2; D gene: -; clone size: -; V gene: TRBV5-5; CDR3 protein: CASSSLSGQNTGELFF; CDR3 DNA: TGTGCCAGCAGCTCTCTCTCGGGACAGAACACCGGGGAGCTGTTTTTT
J gene: TRBJ1-2; D gene: -; clone size: -; V gene: TRBV2; CDR3 protein: CASRGGGPNYGYTF; CDR3 DNA: TGTGCCAGCAGGGGCGGGGGCCCTAACTATGGCTACACCTTC
J gene: TRBJ2-1; D gene: TRBD2; clone size: -; V gene: TRBV7-8; CDR3 protein: CASSFRLAGGRDEQFF; CDR3 DNA: TGTGCCAGCAGCTTTAGACTAGCGGGAGGTAGGGATGAGCAGTTCTTC
J gene: TRBJ1-2; D gene: -; clone size: -; V gene: TRBV19; CDR3 protein: CASSISYPSYGYTF; CDR3 DNA: TGTGCCAGTAGTATCTCTTATCCGAGCTATGGCTACACCTTC
J gene: TRBJ2-7; D gene: -; clone size: once; V gene: TRBV5-1; CDR3 protein: CASSLEQGTREQYF; CDR3 DNA: TGCGCCAGCAGCTTGGAGCAGGGGACGCGAGAGCAGTACTTC
J gene: TRBJ1-2; D gene: TRBD1; clone size: -; V gene: TRBV7-3; CDR3 protein: CASSLVGTGVGGYTF; CDR3 DNA: TGTGCCAGCAGCTTAGTGGGGACAGGGGTCGGTGGCTACACCTTC
J gene: TRBJ1-5; D gene: -; clone size: -; V gene: TRBV19; CDR3 protein: CASNLQPQHF; CDR3 DNA: TGTGCCAGTAACCTCCAGCCCCAGCATTTT
J gene: TRBJ2-5; D gene: TRBD1; clone size: -; V gene: TRBV11-2; CDR3 protein: CASSLVGTGAWETQYF; CDR3 DNA: TGTGCCAGCAGCTTAGTAGGGACAGGGGCGTGGGAGACCCAGTACTTC
J gene: TRBJ1-3; D gene: -; clone size: -; V gene: TRBV7-2; CDR3 protein: CASSRGRPSSGNTIYF; CDR3 DNA: TGTGCCAGCAGTCGTGGGCGGCCCAGCTCTGGAAACACCATATATTTT
J gene: TRBJ2-1; D gene: -; clone size: -; V gene: TRBV11-2; CDR3 protein: CASSLAIGSSYNEQFF; CDR3 DNA: TGTGCCAGCAGCTTGGCCATTGGGAGCTCCTACAATGAGCAGTTCTTC
J gene: TRBJ2-3; D gene: TRBD2; clone size: once; V gene: TRBV9; CDR3 protein: CASSAGLAINTQYF; CDR3 DNA: TGTGCCAGCAGCGCGGGACTAGCAATTAATACGCAGTATTTT
J gene: TRBJ1-5; D gene: -; clone size: -; V gene: TRBV7-2; CDR3 protein: CASSLAGSVSNQPQHF; CDR3 DNA: TGTGCCAGCAGCTTAGCGGGGTCGGTTAGCAATCAGCCCCAGCATTTT
J gene: TRBJ2-7; D gene: TRBD2; clone size: -; V gene: TRBV9; CDR3 protein: CASSVELAGIQQYF; CDR3 DNA: TGTGCCAGCAGCGTAGAGTTAGCGGGAATCCAGCAGTACTTC
J gene: TRBJ1-2; D gene: TRBD1; clone size: -; V gene: TRBV19; CDR3 protein: CASSITGDYGYTF; CDR3 DNA: TGTGCCAGTAGTATAACAGGGGACTATGGCTACACCTTC
J gene: TRBJ2-3; D gene: TRBD2; clone size: -; V gene: TRBV5-1; CDR3 protein: CASSPGLAGGPDTQYF; CDR3 DNA: TGCGCCAGCAGCCCCGGACTAGCGGGGGGGCCAGATACGCAGTATTTT
J gene: TRBJ1-1; D gene: -; clone size: -; V gene: TRBV4-3; CDR3 protein: CASSLLSRDRKVNTEAFF; CDR3 DNA: TGCGCCAGCAGCCTCCTATCCCGGGACCGCAAAGTGAACACTGAAGCTTTCTTT
J gene: TRBJ1-1; D gene: -; clone size: once; V gene: TRBV4-2; CDR3 protein: CASSQEGDAREAFF; CDR3 DNA: TGTGCCAGCAGCCAAGAGGGGGACGCTCGTGAAGCTTTCTTT
J gene: TRBJ1-2; D gene: -; clone size: once; V gene: TRBV6-1; CDR3 protein: CASSRGDRSVYGYTF; CDR3 DNA: TGTGCCAGTTCCCGGGGAGACAGATCGGTCTATGGCTACACCTTC
J gene: TRBJ1-1; D gene: -; clone size: few; V gene: TRBV18; CDR3 protein: CASSPGQDTEAFF; CDR3 DNA: TGTGCCAGCTCACCCGGACAAGACACTGAAGCTTTCTTT
J gene: TRBJ2-5; D gene: -; clone size: -; V gene: TRBV5-1; CDR3 protein: CASSPGPQQFQETQYF; CDR3 DNA: TGCGCCAGCAGCCCCGGTCCACAGCAGTTCCAAGAGACCCAGTACTTC
J gene: TRBJ2-3; D gene: -; clone size: -; V gene: TRBV18; CDR3 protein: CASSPGRSRTDTQYF; CDR3 DNA: TGTGCCAGCTCACCAGGACGGAGCCGCACAGATACGCAGTATTTT
J gene: TRBJ2-7; D gene: TRBD2; clone size: few; V gene: TRBV19; CDR3 protein: CASSSPAGSAYEQYF; CDR3 DNA: TGTGCCAGTAGTAGTCCAGCGGGGAGTGCCTACGAGCAGTACTTC
J gene: TRBJ1-1; D gene: -; clone size: few; V gene: TRBV28; CDR3 protein: CASSFVRGDTAFF; CDR3 DNA: TGTGCCAGCAGTTTTGTCCGGGGCGACACAGCTTTCTTT
J gene: TRBJ1-5; D gene: -; clone size: -; V gene: TRBV6-6; CDR3 protein: CASSYSQTRNQPQHF; CDR3 DNA: TGTGCCAGCAGTTACTCACAAACCCGGAATCAGCCCCAGCATTTT
J gene: TRBJ1-2; D gene: -; clone size: -; V gene: TRBV6-5; CDR3 protein: CASSRFQTNYGYTF; CDR3 DNA: TGTGCCAGCAGCCGATTCCAGACTAACTATGGCTACACCTTC
J gene: TRBJ2-1; D gene: -; clone size: -; V gene: TRBV5-5; CDR3 protein: CASSLNGVQYNEQFF; CDR3 DNA: TGTGCCAGCAGCTTGAACGGGGTGCAATACAATGAGCAGTTCTTC
J gene: TRBJ2-5; D gene: -; clone size: -; V gene: TRBV2; CDR3 protein: CASSEALGETQYF; CDR3 DNA: TGTGCCAGCAGTGAAGCGCTTGGGGAGACCCAGTACTTC
J gene: TRBJ1-1; D gene: -; clone size: -; V gene: TRBV28; CDR3 protein: CASSLLIPEAFF; CDR3 DNA: TGTGCCAGCAGTTTATTGATACCTGAAGCTTTCTTT